This T cell receptor (beta chain) emerged from a study of radiotherapy plus CTLA-4 blockade in lung cancer. Background on the study: Of all patients, around 20% responded objectively and approximately 29% showed disease control. Overall study results and limits: Reported findings show early blood T cell clone dynamics, with interferon-beta, best predicted response.

Only in-frame clones appear in the TCRdb table, and some are missing; sequencing was by immunoSEQ multiplex PCR. The repertoire consists of approximately 25,000 clones, with about 75% occurring once and the leading ten covering 20% to 25%. This clone came up once. Its target is unknown. Focal radiation plus CTLA-4 blockade with ipilimumab was administered to patients who had chemo-refractory metastatic non-small-cell lung cancer. The CDR3 is made up of 14 amino acids. The germline gives CDR1 MDHEN, CDR2 SYDVKM. V was clipped by 8 bases and J by 8 bases, with 18 bases between them. The input for sequencing was peripheral blood, taken from a patient treated with radiotherapy plus ipilimumab. This receptor was obtained from a human donor with non-small cell lung cancer that progressed on radiotherapy plus ipilimumab. The chain joins TRBV28 to TRBJ2-2; D is perhaps TRBD2 (6 bases). CDR3 region: CASDPGTLVGELFF. In nucleotides, the CDR3 is TGTGCCAGCGACCCCGGGACTTTGGTAGGGGAGCTGTTTTTT.